This paragraph covers one T cell receptor beta chain sequence. As yet, its antigen is unknown. This entry comes from a study of siplizumab effects on memory and regulatory T cells. Trimming took off 0 bases at V and 7 bases at J, with 10 bases between the two ends. Germline V gene sequence: CDR1 SGHVS, CDR2 FQNEAQ. The CDR3 covers 15 residues. Findings and caveats of the study: For mappable alloreactive CD4+ clones, the mean Treg-derived fraction was about 70% with siplizumab and 26.9% in controls.

Profiling relied on immunoSEQ multiplex PCR, and the TCRdb table lists in-frame clones only, not all of them. The data show around 87,000 clones, around 90% seen once. This rearrangement joins TRBV7-8 to TRBJ1-6; no clear D gene. The sequencing sample was made of CD4+ T cells sorted from blood. This TCR came from a human donor in good health. The CDR3 region has the DNA TGTGCCAGCAGCTTAGCTCGCACTGCGAATTCACCCCTCCACTTT. This encodes CASSLARTANSPLHF.